This T cell receptor (beta chain) emerged from a study of control samples from healthy donors and cancer patients. The germline gives CDR1 KGHDR, CDR2 SFDVKD. This CDR3 comprises 14 residues. V dropped 10 bases and J dropped 7 bases, with 16 bases sitting between them. Sequenced by immunoSEQ multiplex PCR; TCRdb stores in-frame clones only, minus some. The table records about 110,000 clones, almost 85% of them present only once. Sequencing input: blood. The chain carries TRBV24-1 and TRBJ1-6, with D tentatively TRBD1 (6 bases). The origin of this receptor is a man between 18 and 29 years old in good health. The CDR3 DNA is TGTGCCACTTCGGCGACAGGCGTCAATTCACCCCTCCACTTT. Translation gives CATSATGVNSPLHF.